These T cell receptor beta chains were read from a single sample in a study of radiotherapy plus CTLA-4 blockade in lung cancer. TCRdb's table, derived via immunoSEQ multiplex PCR, lists solely in-frame clones and lacks some. The sample shows some 52,000 clones, 79% of them seen only once. The sample in question was peripheral blood, obtained from a patient treated with radiotherapy plus ipilimumab. These receptors came from a human donor with non-small cell lung cancer who had a partial response to radiotherapy plus ipilimumab. The CDR3 runs from the conserved cysteine through the conserved F or W. Each record gives: clone size, V gene, J gene, D gene, CDR3 DNA, CDR3 protein. D genes are given only for firm matches. A clone size is listed for some rows: how often the clone was seen (once, few, many), or a class if it is expanded.

>few|TRBV27|TRBJ1-1|NA
TGTGCCAGCAGTTTACACGGGATGGGCACTGAAGCTTTCTTT
CASSLHGMGTEAFF
>once|TRBV5-1|TRBJ1-6|NA
TGCGCCAGCAGCTTGGCCGGACAGCCTAATTCACCCCTCCACTTT
CASSLAGQPNSPLHF
>once|TRBV19|TRBJ1-4|NA
TGTGCCAGTAGTATTATTGCAACTAATGAAAAACTGTTTTTT
CASSIIATNEKLFF
>NA|TRBV28|TRBJ2-1|TRBD2
TGTGCCAGCAGTTTAGCGGGGGGGCCCGAAGAGCAGTTCTTC
CASSLAGGPEEQFF
>few|TRBV5-6|TRBJ2-7|NA
TGTGCCAGCGGAATCGGGTCGATAAGCTCCTACGAGCAGTACTTC
CASGIGSISSYEQYF
>few|TRBV29-1|TRBJ2-7|TRBD1
TGCAGCGTGGAACCCGGGACAGGGAAGGACTACGAGCAGTACTTC
CSVEPGTGKDYEQYF
>NA|TRBV5-4|TRBJ1-3|NA
TGTGCCAGCAGCTCCAGGGGTACTGGAAACACCATATATTTT
CASSSRGTGNTIYF
>NA|TRBV11-2|TRBJ2-5|NA
TGTGCCAGCAGTTTCGTCCGGGGAACCCAAGAGACCCAGTACTTC
CASSFVRGTQETQYF
>NA|TRBV9|TRBJ2-5|TRBD2
TGTGCCAGCAGCGTAGCTGCGGGGGGGCCTTCTGAGACCCAGTACTTC
CASSVAAGGPSETQYF
>NA|TRBV27|TRBJ2-7|NA
TGTGCCAGCAGTTTGTCCCGAGACAGTTACGAGCAGTACTTC
CASSLSRDSYEQYF
>NA|TRBV7-9|TRBJ1-3|NA
TGTGCCAGCAGCTTAGTACAAACTGGAAACACCATATATTTT
CASSLVQTGNTIYF
>NA|TRBV19|TRBJ2-3|NA
TGTGCCAGTAGTGTGGGGGCACGGAGCACAGATACGCAGTATTTT
CASSVGARSTDTQYF
>NA|TRBV7-9|TRBJ2-5|NA
TGTGCCAGCAGCTTATCTGGCAGGGATACAGAGACCCAGTACTTC
CASSLSGRDTETQYF
>NA|TRBV7-2|TRBJ1-5|NA
TGTGCCAGCAGCACGGGGGCGGGAGGCAATCAGCCCCAGCATTTT
CASSTGAGGNQPQHF
>NA|TRBV7-8|TRBJ1-2|NA
TGTGCCAGCAGCGGACACCTGGACTATGGCTACACCTTC
CASSGHLDYGYTF
>NA|TRBV7-2|TRBJ2-1|NA
TGTGCCAGCAGCTTAACCGGGACAACACCCTACAATGAGCAGTTCTTC
CASSLTGTTPYNEQFF
>once|TRBV11-2|TRBJ2-7|NA
TGTGCCAGCAAACCAGCGGGCCTTACCTACGAGCAGTACTTC
CASKPAGLTYEQYF
>NA|TRBV13|TRBJ1-5|NA
TGTGCCATCGTGTTCGGGGTTAGCAATCAGCCCCAGCATTTT
CAIVFGVSNQPQHF
>once|TRBV6-1|TRBJ2-3|TRBD2
TGTGCCAGCAGTGAAGGGGTAGCGGGGGGGTCAGATACGCAGTATTTT
CASSEGVAGGSDTQYF
>NA|TRBV5-4|TRBJ2-2|TRBD2
TGTGCCAGCAGCCGCCTTAGCGGGGGTAACACCGGGGAGCTGTTTTTT
CASSRLSGGNTGELFF
>NA|TRBV7-4|TRBJ1-2|NA
TGTGCCAGCAGCTTAGGGGGGGGATGTGGCTACACCTTC
CASSLGGGCGYTF
>NA|TRBV5-1|TRBJ1-2|NA
TGCGCCAGCAGCTTGGCGAACTTAGTACAGGAACACTATGGCTACACCTTC
CASSLANLVQEHYGYTF
>NA|TRBV5-6|TRBJ1-5|NA
TGTGCCAGCAGCTCGGCCACTATCCTATATCAGCCCCAGCATTTT
CASSSATILYQPQHF
>NA|TRBV6-6|TRBJ1-1|NA
TGTGCCAGCAAATTGCCACCCACACCGAACACTGAAGCTTTCTTT
CASKLPPTPNTEAFF
>NA|TRBV7-2|TRBJ2-2|TRBD1
TGTGCCAGCAGCAAAGACAGGGGGCAGGCCGGGGAGCTGTTTTTT
CASSKDRGQAGELFF
>NA|TRBV7-9|TRBJ2-5|TRBD2
TGTGCCAGCAGCTTAGTTCGCGGGGGTTTACAAGAGGCCCAGTACTTC
CASSLVRGGLQEAQYF
>NA|TRBV2|TRBJ2-4|TRBD1
TGTGCCAGCAGTACTACAGGGGGACAAGCCAAAAACATTCAGTACTTC
CASSTTGGQAKNIQYF
>NA|TRBV5-1|TRBJ2-1|TRBD1
TGCGCCAGCAGCTTGGAACAGGGGCCCTACAATGAGCAGTTCTTC
CASSLEQGPYNEQFF
>NA|TRBV5-4|TRBJ2-2|TRBD2
TGTGCCAGCAGCCGGACTAGCGGGGGTGTCGGGGAGCTGTTTTTT
CASSRTSGGVGELFF
>NA|TRBV19|TRBJ1-1|TRBD1
TGTGCCAGTAGTCGACAGGGGGCGCGCACTGAAGCTTTCTTT
CASSRQGARTEAFF
>few|TRBV5-5|TRBJ2-3|NA
TGTGCCAGCAGCCCGGGGGTCCCCGCAGATACGCAGTATTTT
CASSPGVPADTQYF
>NA|TRBV6-1|TRBJ2-5|TRBD2
TGTGCCAGCAGTGAAAGGGCGGGAGTGGCCCAGTACTTC
CASSERAGVAQYF
>NA|TRBV19|TRBJ2-1|NA
TGTGCCAGTGTTAGGACAGTCTCCTCCAATGAGCAGTTCTTC
CASVRTVSSNEQFF
>NA|TRBV5-4|TRBJ2-7|NA
TGTGCCAGCAGCGGCCCCGGGGTCCCGGCTTGGTACTTC
CASSGPGVPAWYF
>NA|TRBV5-1|TRBJ2-1|TRBD2
TGCGCCAGCAGCTTACACGGGGGGGGCCGGGCGGATGAGCAGTTCTTC
CASSLHGGGRADEQFF
>NA|TRBV5-1|TRBJ2-7|TRBD1
TGCGCCAGCAGCTCCAGGGGGAAGGACGAGCAGTACTTC
CASSSRGKDEQYF
>NA|TRBV11-2|TRBJ2-7|TRBD2
TGTGCCAGCAGAAGGAGCGGGGGATCGAGCTCCTACGAGCAGTACTTC
CASRRSGGSSSYEQYF
>NA|TRBV6-1|TRBJ2-2|NA
TGTGCCAGCAGTGAACGCTTAGTGAACGGGGAGCTGTTTTTT
CASSERLVNGELFF
>NA|TRBV12-5|TRBJ2-5|NA
TGTGCCCCTATTGATGTGGGGGGTTCGCAAGAGACCCAGTACTTC
CAPIDVGGSQETQYF